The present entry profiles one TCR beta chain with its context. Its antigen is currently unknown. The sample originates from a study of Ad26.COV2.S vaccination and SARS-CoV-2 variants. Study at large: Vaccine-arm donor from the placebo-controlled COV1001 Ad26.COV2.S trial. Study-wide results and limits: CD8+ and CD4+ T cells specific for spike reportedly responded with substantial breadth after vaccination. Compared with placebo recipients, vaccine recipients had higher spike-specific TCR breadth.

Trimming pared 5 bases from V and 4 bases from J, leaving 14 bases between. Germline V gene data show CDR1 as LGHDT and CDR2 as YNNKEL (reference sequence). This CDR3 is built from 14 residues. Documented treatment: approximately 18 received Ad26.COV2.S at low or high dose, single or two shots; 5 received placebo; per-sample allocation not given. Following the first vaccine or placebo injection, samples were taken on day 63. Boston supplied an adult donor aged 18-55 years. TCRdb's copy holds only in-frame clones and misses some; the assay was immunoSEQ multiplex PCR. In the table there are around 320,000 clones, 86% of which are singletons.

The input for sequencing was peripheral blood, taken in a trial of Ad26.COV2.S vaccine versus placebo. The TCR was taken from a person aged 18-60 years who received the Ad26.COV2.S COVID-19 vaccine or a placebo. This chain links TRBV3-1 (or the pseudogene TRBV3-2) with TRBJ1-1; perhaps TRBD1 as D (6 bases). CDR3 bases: TGTGCCAGCAGCTCGCTCAGGGGAGGCACTGAAGCTTTCTTT. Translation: CASSSLRGGTEAFF.